Reported below is one TCR beta chain. Germline V lookup: CDR1 GTSNPN, CDR2 SVGIG (reference sequence). The CDR3 totals 11 residues. Trimming took 4 bases from V and 4 from J, leaving 8 bases between them. RNA was extracted with the RNeasy kit, and a quantity of roughly 0.45 to 1 ug was reverse transcribed using random hexamers. By means of immunoSEQ multiplex PCR, TCR beta CDR3 spanning 54 Vbeta and 13 Jbeta underwent amplification. MiXCR was run by TCRdb on the immunoSEQ multiplex PCR reads, yielding one entry per CDR3 protein. Of approximately 220,000 distinct CDR3 sequences listed, 95% were seen once; the top ten hold 0.07% to 0.095%. This entry belongs to a study of CD8 T cells in Susac syndrome.

The material sequenced was CD4+ T cells from PBMCs. The sequence derives from a human donor with multiple sclerosis. V gene TRBV30 combines with J gene TRBJ2-7, with D possibly being TRBD2 (6 bases). The CDR3 region has the DNA TGTGCCTGGAACCGGGGGTACGAGCAGTACTTC. Amino acid sequence: CAWNRGYEQYF.